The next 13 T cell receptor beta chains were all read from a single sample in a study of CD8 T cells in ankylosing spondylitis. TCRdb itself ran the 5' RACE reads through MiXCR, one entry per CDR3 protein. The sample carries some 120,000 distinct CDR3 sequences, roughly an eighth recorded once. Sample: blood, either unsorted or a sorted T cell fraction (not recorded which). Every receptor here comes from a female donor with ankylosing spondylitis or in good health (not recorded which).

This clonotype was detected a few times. CDR3 in DNA: TGTGCCAGCAGTGCCCGGGGCGGGGAAGTGGAGACCCAGTACTTC. Translating it yields CASSARGGEVETQYF. The V gene is TRBV12-3 or TRBV12-4, the J gene TRBJ2-5; D is perhaps TRBD2 (6 bases). CDR3 length: 15 amino acids. Trimming cost V 5 bases and J 5 bases, with 18 bases left between them.

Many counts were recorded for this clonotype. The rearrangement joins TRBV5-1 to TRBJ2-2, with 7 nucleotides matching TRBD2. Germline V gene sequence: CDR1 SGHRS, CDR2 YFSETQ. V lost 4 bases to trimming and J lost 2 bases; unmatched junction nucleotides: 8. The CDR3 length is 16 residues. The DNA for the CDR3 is TGCGCCAGCAGCCCTACCGGGGGGAGCAACACCGGGGAGCTGTTTTTT. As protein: CASSPTGGSNTGELFF.

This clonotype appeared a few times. The CDR3 loop is CASSVGDLNYGYTF. The CDR3 DNA reads TGTGCCAGCAGTGTGGGGGATTTGAACTATGGCTACACCTTC. The chain links TRBV2 to TRBJ1-2; maybe TRBD1 (5 bases). V lost 4 bases to trimming and J lost 2 bases, with 11 bases between them. Looked up from germline, CDR1 is SNHLY and CDR2 is FYNNEI. The CDR3 consists of 14 residues.

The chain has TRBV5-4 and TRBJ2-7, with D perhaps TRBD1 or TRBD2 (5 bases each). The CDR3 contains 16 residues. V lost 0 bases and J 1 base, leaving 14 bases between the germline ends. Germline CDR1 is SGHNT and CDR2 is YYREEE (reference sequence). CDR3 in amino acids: CASSLAGTRGSYEQYF. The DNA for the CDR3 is TGTGCCAGCAGCTTGGCCGGGACGAGGGGTTCCTACGAGCAGTACTTC.

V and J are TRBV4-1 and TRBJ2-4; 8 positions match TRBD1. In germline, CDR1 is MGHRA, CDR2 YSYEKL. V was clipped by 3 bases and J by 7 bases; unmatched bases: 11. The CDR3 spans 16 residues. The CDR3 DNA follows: TGCGCCAGCAGCCACCTGACAGGGGCCCTCAGGAACATTCAGTACTTC. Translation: CASSHLTGALRNIQYF.

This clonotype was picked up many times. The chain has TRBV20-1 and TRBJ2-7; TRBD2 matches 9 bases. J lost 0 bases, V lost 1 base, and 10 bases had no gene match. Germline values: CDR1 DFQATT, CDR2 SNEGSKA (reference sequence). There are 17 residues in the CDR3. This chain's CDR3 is CSARAVPSSGASYEQYF. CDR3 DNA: TGCAGTGCTAGAGCTGTACCCTCTAGCGGGGCCTCCTACGAGCAGTACTTC.

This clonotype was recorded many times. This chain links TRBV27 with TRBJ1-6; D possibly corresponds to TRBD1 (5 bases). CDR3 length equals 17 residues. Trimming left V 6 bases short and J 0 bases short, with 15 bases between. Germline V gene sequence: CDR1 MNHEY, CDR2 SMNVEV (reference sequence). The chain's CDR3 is CASRPWSGSSYNSPLHF. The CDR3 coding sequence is TGTGCCAGCAGACCATGGTCAGGGAGCTCCTATAATTCACCCCTCCACTTT.

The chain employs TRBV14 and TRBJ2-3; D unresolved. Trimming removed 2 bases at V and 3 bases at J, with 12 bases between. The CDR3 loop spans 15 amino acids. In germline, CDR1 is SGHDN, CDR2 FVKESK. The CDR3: CASSQFFGETDTQYF. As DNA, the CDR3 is TGTGCCAGCAGCCAATTCTTCGGCGAAACAGATACGCAGTATTTT.

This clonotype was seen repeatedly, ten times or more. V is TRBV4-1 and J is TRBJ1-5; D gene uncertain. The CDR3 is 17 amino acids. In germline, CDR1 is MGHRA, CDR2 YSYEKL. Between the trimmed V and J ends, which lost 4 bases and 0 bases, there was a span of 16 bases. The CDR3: CASSPVEGMLSNQPQHF. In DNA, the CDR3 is TGCGCCAGCAGCCCGGTGGAGGGTATGCTTAGCAATCAGCCCCAGCATTTT.

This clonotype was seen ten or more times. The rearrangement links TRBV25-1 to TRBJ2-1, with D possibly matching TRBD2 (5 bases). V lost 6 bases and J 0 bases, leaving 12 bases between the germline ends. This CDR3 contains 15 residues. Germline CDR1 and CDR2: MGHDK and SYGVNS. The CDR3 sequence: CASREDSSSYNEQFF. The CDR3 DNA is TGTGCCAGCAGGGAGGATAGTAGCTCCTACAATGAGCAGTTCTTC.

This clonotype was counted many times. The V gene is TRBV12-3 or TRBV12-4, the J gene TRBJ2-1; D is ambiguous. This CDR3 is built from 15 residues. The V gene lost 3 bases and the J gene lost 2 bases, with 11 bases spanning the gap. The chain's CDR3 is CASSFPPIAYNEQFF. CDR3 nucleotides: TGTGCCAGCAGTTTTCCGCCGATAGCCTACAATGAGCAGTTCTTC.

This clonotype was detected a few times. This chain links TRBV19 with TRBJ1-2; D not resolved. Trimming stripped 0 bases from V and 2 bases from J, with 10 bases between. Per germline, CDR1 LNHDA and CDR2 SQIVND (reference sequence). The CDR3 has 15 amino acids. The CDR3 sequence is CASSIDRGTNYGYTF. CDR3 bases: TGTGCCAGTAGTATAGATCGCGGCACCAACTATGGCTACACCTTC. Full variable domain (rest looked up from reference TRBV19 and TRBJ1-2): DGGITQSPKYLFRKEGQNVTLSCEQNLNHDAMYWYRQDPGQGLRLIYYSQIVNDFQKGDIAEGYSVSREKKESFPLTVTSAQKNPTAFYLCASSIDRGTNYGYTFGSGTRLTVV.

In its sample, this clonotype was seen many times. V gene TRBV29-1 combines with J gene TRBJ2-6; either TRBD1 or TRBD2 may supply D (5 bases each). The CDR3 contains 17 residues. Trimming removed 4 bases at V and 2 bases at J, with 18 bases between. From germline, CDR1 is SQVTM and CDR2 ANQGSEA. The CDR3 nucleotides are TGCAGCGTTGCTACAGGATGGTCCGGGGCTGGGGCCAACGTCCTGACTTTC. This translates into CSVATGWSGAGANVLTF.